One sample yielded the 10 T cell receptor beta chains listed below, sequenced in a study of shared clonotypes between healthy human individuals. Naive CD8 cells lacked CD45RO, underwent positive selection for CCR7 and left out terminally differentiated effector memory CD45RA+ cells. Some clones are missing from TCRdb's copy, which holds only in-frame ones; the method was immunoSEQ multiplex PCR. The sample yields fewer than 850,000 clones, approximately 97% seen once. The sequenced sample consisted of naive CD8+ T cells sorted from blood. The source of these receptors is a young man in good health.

DNA of the CDR3: TGCGCCAGCAGCCCCGGGGCTAGGGCGTGGGATGAGCAGTTCTTC. Encoded protein: CASSPGARAWDEQFF. The chain joins TRBV4-1 to TRBJ2-1; either TRBD1 or TRBD2 may supply D (5 bases each). The CDR3 has 15 residues. CDR1 is MGHRA and CDR2 is YSYEKL in the germline V gene. V was cut by 4 bases and J by 8 bases, with 18 bases left in between.

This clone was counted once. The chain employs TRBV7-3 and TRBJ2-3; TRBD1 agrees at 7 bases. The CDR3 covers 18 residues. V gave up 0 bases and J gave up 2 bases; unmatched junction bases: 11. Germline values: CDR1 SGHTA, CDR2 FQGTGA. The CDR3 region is CASSLTVWTGQHTDTQYF. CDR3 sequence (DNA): TGTGCCAGCAGCTTAACGGTATGGACAGGACAACACACAGATACGCAGTATTTT.

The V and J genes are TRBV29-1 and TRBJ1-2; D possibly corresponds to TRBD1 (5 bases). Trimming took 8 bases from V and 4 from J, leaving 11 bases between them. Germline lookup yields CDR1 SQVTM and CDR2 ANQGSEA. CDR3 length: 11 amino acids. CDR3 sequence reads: CSSRDLYGYTF. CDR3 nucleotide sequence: TGCAGCTCTAGGGACCTCTATGGCTACACCTTC.

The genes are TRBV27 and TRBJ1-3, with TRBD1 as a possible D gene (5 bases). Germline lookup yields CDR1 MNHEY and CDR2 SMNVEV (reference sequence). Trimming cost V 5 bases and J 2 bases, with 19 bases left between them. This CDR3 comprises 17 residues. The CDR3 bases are TGTGCCAGCAGTCTGACCCAGGGAGAGCTAGCTGGAAACACCATATATTTT. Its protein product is CASSLTQGELAGNTIYF.

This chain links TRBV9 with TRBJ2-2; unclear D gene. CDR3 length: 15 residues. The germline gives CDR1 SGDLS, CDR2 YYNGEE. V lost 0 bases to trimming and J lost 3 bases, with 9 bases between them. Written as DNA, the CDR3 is TGTGCCAGCAGCGTAGATGGCGAGGACACCGGGGAGCTGTTTTTT. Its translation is CASSVDGEDTGELFF.

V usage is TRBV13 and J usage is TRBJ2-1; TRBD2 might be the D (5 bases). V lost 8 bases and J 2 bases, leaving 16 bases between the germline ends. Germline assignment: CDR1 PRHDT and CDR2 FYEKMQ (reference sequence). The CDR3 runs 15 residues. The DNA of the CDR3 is TGTGCCAGCTGGAGTGGGAGCGAAACCTACAATGAGCAGTTCTTC. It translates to CASWSGSETYNEQFF.

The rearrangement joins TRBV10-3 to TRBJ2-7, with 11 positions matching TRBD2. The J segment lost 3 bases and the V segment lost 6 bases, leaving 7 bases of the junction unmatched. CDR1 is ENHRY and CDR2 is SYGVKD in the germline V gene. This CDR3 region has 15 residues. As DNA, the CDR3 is TGTGCCATCAGCCCACTAGCGGGAGCCCTCTACGAGCAGTACTTC. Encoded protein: CAISPLAGALYEQYF.

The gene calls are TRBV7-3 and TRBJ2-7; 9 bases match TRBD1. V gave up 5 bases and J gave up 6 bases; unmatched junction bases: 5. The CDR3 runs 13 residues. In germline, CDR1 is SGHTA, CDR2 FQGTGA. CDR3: CASSNTGGGEQYF. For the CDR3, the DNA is TGTGCCAGCAGCAATACAGGGGGCGGCGAGCAGTACTTC.

CDR3 amino acids: CASAPAGASTDTQYF. In nucleotides, the CDR3 is TGCGCCAGCGCCCCGGCGGGGGCTAGCACAGATACGCAGTATTTT. The gene calls are TRBV4-3 and TRBJ2-3; a possible D gene is TRBD2 (7 bases). V was shortened by 8 bases and J by 0 bases, with 15 bases between the two germline ends. The germline CDR1 and CDR2 sequences are LGHNA and YSLEER. The CDR3 loop spans 15 amino acids.

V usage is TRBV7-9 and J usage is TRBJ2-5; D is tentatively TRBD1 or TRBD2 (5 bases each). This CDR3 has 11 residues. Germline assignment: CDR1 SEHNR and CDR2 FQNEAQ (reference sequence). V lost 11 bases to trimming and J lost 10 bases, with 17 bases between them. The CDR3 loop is CAYEGGANQYF. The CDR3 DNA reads TGTGCCTACGAGGGTGGGGCCAACCAGTACTTC.